This paragraph covers one TCR beta chain sequence. Its matching antigen is unknown. The data stem from a study of shared clonotypes between healthy human individuals. Study as a whole: Every donor yielded three CD4 naive, three CD4 memory, two CD8 naive and one CD8 memory plate.

Profiled with immunoSEQ multiplex PCR; TCRdb holds only in-frame clones, not every one. The table lists about 2.2 million clones, 90% to 95% of them singletons. Germline V gene lookup returns CDR1 MDHEN and CDR2 SYDVKM. V was trimmed by 2 bases and J by 3 bases, leaving 13 bases between them. The CDR3 sequence is 15 residues long. Study-wide points: Against clonotypes common to all four donors, non-shared ones had lower generation probabilities. Rarefaction gave evidence that sorted-subset sequencing remained incomplete despite large depth. The study drew on few donors, limiting represented genetic and exposure-history diversity.

The naive CD8 population came from CD45RO-negative cells selected for CCR7, without terminally differentiated effector memory CD45RA+ cells. The specimen was naive CD8+ T cells from PBMCs. The TCR originated in a young man in good health. Some clones in this sample may be carry-over from other donors' samples. V is TRBV28 and J is TRBJ1-2; the D is unclear. CDR3: CASSLALASHYGYTF. The CDR3 nucleotides read TGTGCCAGCAGTTTAGCCCTAGCGTCCCACTATGGCTACACCTTC.